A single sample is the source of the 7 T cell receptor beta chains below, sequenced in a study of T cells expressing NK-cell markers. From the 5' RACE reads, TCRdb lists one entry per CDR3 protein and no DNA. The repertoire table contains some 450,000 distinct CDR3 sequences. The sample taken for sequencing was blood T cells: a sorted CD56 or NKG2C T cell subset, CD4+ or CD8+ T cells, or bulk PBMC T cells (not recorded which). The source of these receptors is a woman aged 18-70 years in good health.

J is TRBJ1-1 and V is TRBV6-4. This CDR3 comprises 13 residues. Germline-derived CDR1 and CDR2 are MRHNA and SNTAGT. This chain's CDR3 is CASSDKANTEAFF.

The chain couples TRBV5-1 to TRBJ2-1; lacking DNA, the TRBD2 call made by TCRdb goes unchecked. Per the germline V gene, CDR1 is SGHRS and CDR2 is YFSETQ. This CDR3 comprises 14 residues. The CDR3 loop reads CASSLGTSDNEQFF.

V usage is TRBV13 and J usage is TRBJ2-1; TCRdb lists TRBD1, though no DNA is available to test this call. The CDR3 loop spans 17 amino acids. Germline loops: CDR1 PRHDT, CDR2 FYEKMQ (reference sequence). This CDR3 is CASSPPGSRRPYNEQFF. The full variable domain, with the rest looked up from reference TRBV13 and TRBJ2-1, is AAGVIQSPRHLIKEKRETATLKCYPIPRHDTVYWYQQGPGQDPQFLISFYEKMQSDKGSIPDRFSAQQFSDYHSELNMSSLELGDSALYFCASSPPGSRRPYNEQFFGPGTRLTVL.

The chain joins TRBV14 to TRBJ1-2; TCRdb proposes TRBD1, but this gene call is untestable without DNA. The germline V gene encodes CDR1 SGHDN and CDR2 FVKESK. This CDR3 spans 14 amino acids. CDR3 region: CASSQDNPLYGYTF.

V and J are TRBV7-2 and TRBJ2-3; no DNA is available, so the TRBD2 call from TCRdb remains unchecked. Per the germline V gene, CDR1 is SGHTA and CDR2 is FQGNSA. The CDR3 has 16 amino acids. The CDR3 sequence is CASSPRAGRGTDTQYF. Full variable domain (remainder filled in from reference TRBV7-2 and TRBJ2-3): GAGVSQSPSNKVTEKGKDVELRCDPISGHTALYWYRQSLGQGLEFLIYFQGNSAPDKSGLPSDRFSAERTGGSVSTLTIQRTQQEDSAVYLCASSPRAGRGTDTQYFGPGTRLTVL.

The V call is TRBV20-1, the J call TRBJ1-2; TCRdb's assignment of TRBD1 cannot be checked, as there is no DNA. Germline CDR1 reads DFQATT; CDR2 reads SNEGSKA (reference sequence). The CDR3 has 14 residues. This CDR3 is CSARRTGWSYGYTF.

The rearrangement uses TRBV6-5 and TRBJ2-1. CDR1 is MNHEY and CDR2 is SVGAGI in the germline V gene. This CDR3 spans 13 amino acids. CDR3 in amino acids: CASSYSKSYVPFF.